This TCR beta chain was captured by sequencing in a study of cytomegalovirus exposure and HLA in healthy donors. J lost 4 bases, V lost 1 base, and 11 bases had no gene match. The CDR3 has 17 residues. Germline lookup yields CDR1 SGHVS and CDR2 FQNEAQ. This clone was detected only once. Clones were read by immunoSEQ multiplex PCR, and TCRdb kept only the in-frame ones, dropping some. The sample contains 60,000 to 85,000 clones, 95% to 96% of which appear only once. The V call is TRBV7-8, the J call TRBJ2-7; TRBD2 matches 9 bases. The clonotype was recovered from a woman younger than 30 in good health and CMV-seropositive. Sequenced input: PBMCs. In DNA, the CDR3 is TGTGCCAGCAGCTTAGGGGCCCCTGTAGCGGGAGTATACGAGCAGTACTTC. It translates to CASSLGAPVAGVYEQYF.